This T cell receptor beta chain was retrieved from a study of shared clonotypes between healthy human individuals. Study-level information: Researchers assigned three CD4 naive, three CD4 memory, two CD8 naive and one CD8 memory plate to each donor.

TCRdb's table, derived via immunoSEQ multiplex PCR, lists solely in-frame clones and lacks some. Of millions of clones listed, more than 90% are singletons. The receptor comes from a man between 18 and 29 years old in good health. Sequenced input: naive CD4+ T cells sorted from blood. Subset defined: CD45RA+ positively selected.

CDR3 protein: CASSLGTGLGQETQYF. The CDR3 DNA follows: TGTGCCAGCAGCTTAGGGACAGGGCTGGGACAGGAGACCCAGTACTTC. The V and J genes are TRBV7-2 and TRBJ2-5; 8 nucleotides align to TRBD1. V lost 1 base to trimming and J lost 5 bases; unmatched junction nucleotides: 9. Germline V gene sequence: CDR1 SGHTA, CDR2 FQGNSA. This CDR3 is built from 16 residues.